One sample yielded the 19 T cell receptor beta chains listed below, sequenced in a study of shared clonotypes between healthy human individuals. Using immunoSEQ multiplex PCR, the repertoire was profiled, and TCRdb retains in-frame clones only, with some absent. The sample shows 2 million or so clones, roughly 96% of them seen only once. The sequenced material came from naive CD4+ T cells sorted from blood. Regarding subset: CD45RA+ positively selected. These receptors were collected from a man in his late teens or twenties in good health.

The rearrangement joins TRBV7-9 to TRBJ1-4; the D is unclear. The CDR3 totals 13 residues. Per the germline V gene, CDR1 is SEHNR and CDR2 is FQNEAQ (reference sequence). Here the CDR3 DNA reads TGTAGCCTGGGAGGAGACCATAATGAAAAACTGTTTTTT. Residues: CSLGGDHNEKLFF. Complete variable domain (other parts from reference TRBV7-9 and TRBJ1-4): DTGVSQNPRHKITKRGQNVTFRCDPISEHNRLYWYRQTLGQGPEFLTYFQNEAQLEKSRLLSDRFSAERPKGSFSTLEIQRTEQGDSAMYLCSLGGDHNEKLFFGSGTQLSVL.

Remarks on this clone: The sample carries other DNA sequences with the same CDR3. The gene calls are TRBV28 and TRBJ1-3; D might be TRBD1 (6 bases). The germline V gene encodes CDR1 MDHEN and CDR2 SYDVKM. V was shortened by 3 bases and J by 7 bases, with 16 bases between the two germline ends. This CDR3 contains 15 residues. As DNA, the CDR3 is TGTGCCAGCAGTTTGGGCGGGGGCGGCGGCAACACCATATATTTT. Amino acid sequence: CASSLGGGGGNTIYF.

The chain links TRBV10-3 to TRBJ1-4; the match to TRBD1 covers 7 bases. Germline CDR1 is ENHRY and CDR2 is SYGVKD. The CDR3 is 13 residues long. V lost 6 bases to trimming and J lost 8 bases; unmatched junction nucleotides: 6. The CDR3 loop reads CAISGTVREKLFF. For the CDR3, the DNA is TGTGCCATCAGCGGGACAGTGAGGGAAAAACTGTTTTTT.

This chain uses TRBV13 with TRBJ2-7, with TRBD2 matching 8 bases. Germline V gives CDR1 PRHDT, CDR2 FYEKMQ (reference sequence). Trimming cost V 3 bases and J 7 bases; bases outside gene matches: 11. CDR3 length: 15 residues. The CDR3 sequence: CASSLTSEGREEQYF. The CDR3 DNA is TGTGCCAGCAGCTTGACTAGCGAGGGGCGTGAGGAGCAGTACTTC.

The chain combines TRBV7-8 with TRBJ1-4; D possibly corresponds to TRBD1 (6 bases). Germline V gene data show CDR1 as SGHVS and CDR2 as FQNEAQ. The V end was cut by 5 bases, the J end by 4 bases, with 14 bases between. The length of the CDR3 is 15 residues. The CDR3: CASSGRTEINEKLFF. The DNA of the CDR3 is TGTGCCAGCAGCGGCCGGACAGAGATTAATGAAAAACTGTTTTTT. Variable domain in full (rest from reference TRBV7-8 and TRBJ1-4): GAGVSQSPRYKVAKRGQDVALRCDPISGHVSLFWYQQALGQGPEFLTYFQNEAQLDKSGLPSDRFFAERPEGSVSTLKIQRTQQEDSAVYLCASSGRTEINEKLFFGSGTQLSVL.

The chain uses TRBV30 and TRBJ1-6, with 7 nucleotides matching TRBD1. The germline CDR1 and CDR2 sequences are GTSNPN and SVGIG (reference sequence). The ends lost 4 bases at V and 5 bases at J; junction bases unmatched: 2. This CDR3 has 13 amino acids. For the CDR3, the DNA is TGTGCCTGGACAGGGGGTAATAATTCACCCCTCCACTTT. Translating gives CAWTGGNNSPLHF. The complete variable domain, with remaining parts taken from reference TRBV30 and TRBJ1-6, reads SQTIHQWPATLVQPVGSPLSLECTVEGTSNPNLYWYRQAAGRGLQLLFYSVGIGQISSEVPQNLSASRPQDRQFILSSKKLLLSDSGFYLCAWTGGNNSPLHFGNGTRLTVT.

The rearrangement uses TRBV2 and TRBJ2-2, with 11 nucleotides matching TRBD2. V was pared by 1 base and J by 4 bases, with 11 bases of the junction left unmatched. The CDR3 sequence is 19 residues long. Germline CDR1 and CDR2: SNHLY and FYNNEI. The chain's CDR3 is CASSEERLAGGRRTGELFF. DNA for the CDR3: TGTGCCAGCAGTGAAGAAAGGCTAGCGGGGGGCCGACGCACCGGGGAGCTGTTTTTT. The variable domain in full, with the rest retrieved from reference TRBV2 and TRBJ2-2, is EPEVTQTPSHQVTQMGQEVILRCVPISNHLYFYWYRQILGQKVEFLVSFYNNEISEKSEIFDDQFSVERPDGSNFTLKIRSTKLEDSAMYFCASSEERLAGGRRTGELFFGEGSRLTVL.

This sequence joins TRBV7-8 and TRBJ2-7; TRBD1 matches at 10 bases. CDR1 is SGHVS and CDR2 is FQNEAQ in the germline V gene. J gave up 4 bases and V 1 base, and 7 bases lay outside the gene matches. The CDR3 has 16 residues. The CDR3 loop reads CASSLERDRGTYEQYF. CDR3 bases: TGTGCCAGCAGCTTAGAGAGGGACAGGGGAACTTACGAGCAGTACTTC.

The chain combines TRBV5-1 with TRBJ2-4; TRBD1 matches 11 bases. Germline CDR1 is SGHRS and CDR2 is YFSETQ. After removal of 3 bases from V and 1 base from J, the junction contained 3 bases not matched to a gene. CDR3 size: 16 residues. The CDR3 here is CASSYGQGAAKNIQYF. The CDR3 DNA sequence: TGCGCCAGCAGCTACGGACAGGGGGCGGCCAAAAACATTCAGTACTTC.

This clone was seen a single time. Relative to the germline gene, one junction end is altered; a read error may explain this. The CDR3 DNA is TGTGCCAGCAGTTACTCCTGGACAGGGGGCGCAGAGGGCTTC. Protein sequence: CASSYSWTGGAEGF. The chain links TRBV6-5 to TRBJ1-2; 11 bases are a match to TRBD1. Per germline, CDR1 MNHEY and CDR2 SVGAGI. CDR3 length: 14 residues.

On this clone itself: Distinct nucleotide sequences in the sample also encode this CDR3. The chain carries TRBV6-1 and TRBJ1-1; tentative D call: TRBD1 (5 bases). V lost 2 bases and J 3 bases, leaving 10 bases between the germline ends. Per germline, CDR1 MNHNS and CDR2 SASEGT. The length of the CDR3 is 14 residues. The CDR3 region is CASSERGVYTEAFF. The DNA for the CDR3 is TGTGCCAGCAGTGAAAGGGGTGTTTACACTGAAGCTTTCTTT.

About this clone itself: This specimen includes other DNA sequences encoding the same CDR3. The chain is built from TRBV2 and TRBJ2-2, with D maybe TRBD2 (5 bases). There are 14 residues in the CDR3. Deletions cut 6 bases from V and 0 bases from J, with 8 bases between. CDR1 SNHLY and CDR2 FYNNEI come from the germline V gene. This CDR3 reads CASRGDSNTGELFF. In DNA, the CDR3 is TGTGCCAGCAGGGGAGACTCGAACACCGGGGAGCTGTTTTTT.

The chain is built from TRBV9 and TRBJ1-4; 7 nucleotides align to TRBD1. The CDR3 loop spans 14 amino acids. Trimming took 3 bases from V and 7 from J; bases not matched to a gene: 6. Germline CDR1 and CDR2: SGDLS and YYNGEE. CDR3 protein: CASSAPGGSEKLFF. In DNA, the CDR3 is TGTGCCAGCAGCGCCCCAGGGGGGAGTGAAAAACTGTTTTTT.

This chain uses TRBV5-1 with TRBJ2-5; D tentatively fits TRBD1 or TRBD2 (5 bases each). The V and J ends lost 4 bases and 5 bases respectively, with 12 bases between them. Germline values: CDR1 SGHRS, CDR2 YFSETQ. The CDR3 runs 13 residues. CDR3 protein: CASSPGWGETQYF. The DNA for the CDR3 is TGCGCCAGCAGCCCGGGCTGGGGGGAGACCCAGTACTTC.

The chain links TRBV5-1 to TRBJ2-1, with 8 nucleotides matching TRBD1. From germline, CDR1 is SGHRS and CDR2 YFSETQ. The CDR3 extends over 19 amino acids. Losses at the gene ends were 4 bases for V and 3 bases for J; bases not matched to a gene: 18. Here the CDR3 reads CASSPRTGWVPRGYNEQFF. The CDR3, as DNA: TGCGCCAGCAGCCCAAGGACAGGGTGGGTTCCGCGGGGCTACAATGAGCAGTTCTTC.

The chain links TRBV6-6 to TRBJ2-3; D is undetermined. The germline V gene encodes CDR1 MNHNY and CDR2 SVGAGI (reference sequence). V was clipped by 2 bases and J by 2 bases, with 8 bases between them. The CDR3 length is 14 residues. The CDR3: CASSYKQVTDTQYF. CDR3 sequence (DNA): TGTGCCAGCAGTTACAAACAAGTCACAGATACGCAGTATTTT.

The chain joins TRBV7-8 to TRBJ2-6, with D possibly matching TRBD1 (5 bases). Looked up from germline, CDR1 is SGHVS and CDR2 is FQNEAQ. Trimming stripped 1 base from V and 1 base from J, with 11 bases between. The length of the CDR3 is 17 residues. In DNA, the CDR3 is TGTGCCAGCAGCTTAGAAGCTCACAGGTCTGGGGCCAACGTCCTGACTTTC. This codes for CASSLEAHRSGANVLTF.

V is TRBV5-1 and J is TRBJ2-3; 7 bases map to TRBD1. V lost 4 bases, J lost 2 bases, and 10 bases stayed unmatched. In germline, CDR1 is SGHRS, CDR2 YFSETQ. The CDR3 length is 16 residues. The CDR3 DNA sequence: TGCGCCAGCAGCGCCGGGGACAGCTCTATCACAGATACGCAGTATTTT. Encoded protein: CASSAGDSSITDTQYF.

V gene TRBV21-1 combines with J gene TRBJ2-1. TRBV21-1 is a recognized pseudogene. The length of the CDR3 is 17 residues. Here the CDR3 reads CASSKVEGPNFYNEQFF. CDR3 nucleotide sequence: TGTGCCAGCAGCAAAGTTGAGGGGCCCAACTTCTACAATGAGCAGTTCTTC.